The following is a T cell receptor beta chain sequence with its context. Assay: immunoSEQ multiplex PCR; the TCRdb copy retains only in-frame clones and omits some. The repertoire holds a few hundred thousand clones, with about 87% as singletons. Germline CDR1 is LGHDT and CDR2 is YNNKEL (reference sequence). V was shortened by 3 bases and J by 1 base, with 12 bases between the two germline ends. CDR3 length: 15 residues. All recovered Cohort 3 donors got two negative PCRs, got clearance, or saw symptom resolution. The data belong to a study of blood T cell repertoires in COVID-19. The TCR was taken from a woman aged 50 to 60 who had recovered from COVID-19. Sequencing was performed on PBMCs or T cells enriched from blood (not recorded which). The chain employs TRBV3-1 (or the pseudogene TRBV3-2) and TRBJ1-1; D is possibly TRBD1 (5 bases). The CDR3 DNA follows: TGTGCCAGCAGCCATCGCCTTCAGGGGAACACTGAAGCTTTCTTT. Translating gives CASSHRLQGNTEAFF.